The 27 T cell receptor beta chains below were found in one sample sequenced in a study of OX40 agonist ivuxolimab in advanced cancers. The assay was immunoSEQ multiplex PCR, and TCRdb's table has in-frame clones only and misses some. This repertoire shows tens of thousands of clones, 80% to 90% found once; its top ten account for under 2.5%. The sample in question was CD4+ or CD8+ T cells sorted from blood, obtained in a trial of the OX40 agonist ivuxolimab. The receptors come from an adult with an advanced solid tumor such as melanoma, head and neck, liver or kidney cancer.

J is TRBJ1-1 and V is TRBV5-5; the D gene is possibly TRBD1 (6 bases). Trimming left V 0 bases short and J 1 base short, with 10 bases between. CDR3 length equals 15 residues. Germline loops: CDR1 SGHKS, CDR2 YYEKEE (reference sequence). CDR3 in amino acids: CASSLGQGRNTEAFF. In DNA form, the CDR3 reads TGTGCCAGCAGCTTGGGGCAGGGGAGGAACACTGAAGCTTTCTTT.

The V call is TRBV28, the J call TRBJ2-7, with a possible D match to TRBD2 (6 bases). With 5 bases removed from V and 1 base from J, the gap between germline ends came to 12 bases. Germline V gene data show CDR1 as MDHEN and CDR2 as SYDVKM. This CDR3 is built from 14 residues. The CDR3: CASSPPGGSYEQYF. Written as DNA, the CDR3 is TGTGCCAGCAGTCCCCCTGGGGGGTCCTACGAGCAGTACTTC.

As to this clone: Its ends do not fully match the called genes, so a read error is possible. CDR3 nucleotide sequence: TGTGCTAGCAGCTTATCGGGTTCAGATACGCAGTATTTT. Translated: CASSLSGSDTQYF. The chain couples TRBV7-7 to TRBJ2-3; D not resolved. This CDR3 is built from 13 residues. The V gene's germline CDR1 is SSHAT and CDR2 FNYEAQ (reference sequence).

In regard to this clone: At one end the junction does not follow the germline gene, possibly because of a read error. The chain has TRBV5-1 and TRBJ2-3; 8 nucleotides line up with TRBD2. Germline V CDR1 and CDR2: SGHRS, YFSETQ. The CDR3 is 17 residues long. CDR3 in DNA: TGCGCCAACAGCTCCGCGCCGGAGGCGGGAGGTACAGATACGCAGTATTTT. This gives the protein CANSSAPEAGGTDTQYF.

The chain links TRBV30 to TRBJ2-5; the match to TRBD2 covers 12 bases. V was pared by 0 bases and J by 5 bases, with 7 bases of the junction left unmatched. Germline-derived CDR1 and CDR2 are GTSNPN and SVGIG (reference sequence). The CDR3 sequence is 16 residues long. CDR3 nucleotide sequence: TGTGCCTGGAGTGTACTAGCGGGGGGCCTATGTGAGACCCAGTACTTC. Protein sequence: CAWSVLAGGLCETQYF.

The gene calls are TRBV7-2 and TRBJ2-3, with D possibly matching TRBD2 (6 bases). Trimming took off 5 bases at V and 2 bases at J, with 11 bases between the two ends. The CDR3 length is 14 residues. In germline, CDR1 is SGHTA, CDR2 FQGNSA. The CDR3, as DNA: TGTGCCAGCAGCAACGGGGGTACCACAGATACGCAGTATTTT. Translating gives CASSNGGTTDTQYF. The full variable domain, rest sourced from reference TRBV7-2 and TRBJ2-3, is GAGVSQSPSNKVTEKGKDVELRCDPISGHTALYWYRQSLGQGLEFLIYFQGNSAPDKSGLPSDRFSAERTGGSVSTLTIQRTQQEDSAVYLCASSNGGTTDTQYFGPGTRLTVL.

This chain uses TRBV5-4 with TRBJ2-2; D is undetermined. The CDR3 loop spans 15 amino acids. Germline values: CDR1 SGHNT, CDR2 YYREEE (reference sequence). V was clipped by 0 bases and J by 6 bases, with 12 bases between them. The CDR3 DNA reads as TGTGCCAGCAGCTTGGAGTTGAGTTGGGCCGGGGAGCTGTTTTTT. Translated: CASSLELSWAGELFF.

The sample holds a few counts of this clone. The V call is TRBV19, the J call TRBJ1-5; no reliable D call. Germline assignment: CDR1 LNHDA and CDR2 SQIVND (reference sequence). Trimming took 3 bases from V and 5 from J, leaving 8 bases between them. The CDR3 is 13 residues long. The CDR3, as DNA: TGTGCCAGTAGTATGAGGGAGGATCAGCCCCAGCATTTT. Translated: CASSMREDQPQHF.

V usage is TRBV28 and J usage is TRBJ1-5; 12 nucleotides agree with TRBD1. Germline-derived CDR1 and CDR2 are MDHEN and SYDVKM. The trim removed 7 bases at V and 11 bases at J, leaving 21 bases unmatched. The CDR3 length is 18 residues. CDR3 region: CASNINRGTGGNSGTQHF. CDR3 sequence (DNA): TGTGCCAGCAACATAAACCGTGGGACAGGGGGCAATAGTGGGACCCAGCATTTT.

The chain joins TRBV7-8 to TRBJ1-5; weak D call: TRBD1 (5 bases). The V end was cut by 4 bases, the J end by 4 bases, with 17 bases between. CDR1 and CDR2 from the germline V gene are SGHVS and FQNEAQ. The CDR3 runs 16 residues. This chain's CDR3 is CASSWGGGPGNQPQHF. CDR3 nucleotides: TGTGCCAGCAGCTGGGGGGGAGGGCCTGGGAATCAGCCCCAGCATTTT.

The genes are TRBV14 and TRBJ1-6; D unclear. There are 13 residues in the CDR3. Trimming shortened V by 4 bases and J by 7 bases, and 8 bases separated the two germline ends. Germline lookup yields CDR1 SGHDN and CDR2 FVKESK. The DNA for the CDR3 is TGTGCCAGCAGCCGGACGGTAAATTCACCCCTCCACTTT. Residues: CASSRTVNSPLHF. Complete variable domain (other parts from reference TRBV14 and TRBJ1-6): EAGVTQFPSHSVIEKGQTVTLRCDPISGHDNLYWYRRVMGKEIKFLLHFVKESKQDESGMPNNRFLAERTGGTYSTLKVQPAELEDSGVYFCASSRTVNSPLHFGNGTRLTVT.

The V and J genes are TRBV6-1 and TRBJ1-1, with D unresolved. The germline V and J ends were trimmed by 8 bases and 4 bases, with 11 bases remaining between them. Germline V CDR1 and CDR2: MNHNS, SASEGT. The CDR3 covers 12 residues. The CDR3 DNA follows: TGTGCCAGCTCGAGACAAGGCACTGAAGCTTTCTTT. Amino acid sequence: CASSRQGTEAFF.

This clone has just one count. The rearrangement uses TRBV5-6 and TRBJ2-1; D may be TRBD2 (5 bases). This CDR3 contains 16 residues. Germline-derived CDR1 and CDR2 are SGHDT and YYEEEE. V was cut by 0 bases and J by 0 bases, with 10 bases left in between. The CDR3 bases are TGTGCCAGCAGCTTGGACGCGGGTAGCTCCTACAATGAGCAGTTCTTC. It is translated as CASSLDAGSSYNEQFF.

CDR3: CASSIAPTPYGYTF. DNA for the CDR3: TGTGCCAGCAGCATAGCCCCGACCCCGTATGGCTACACCTTC. J is TRBJ1-2 and V is TRBV11-2, with unresolved D. V lost 5 bases, J lost 5 bases, and 15 bases lay in between. The CDR3 spans 14 residues. The germline V gene has CDR1 SGHAT and CDR2 FQNNGV.

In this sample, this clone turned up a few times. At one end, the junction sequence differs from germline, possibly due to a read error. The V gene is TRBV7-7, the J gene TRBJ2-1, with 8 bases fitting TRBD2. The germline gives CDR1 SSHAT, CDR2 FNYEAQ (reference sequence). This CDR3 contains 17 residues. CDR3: CASSLSSGASSYNEQFF. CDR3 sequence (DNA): TGTGCTAGCAGCTTAAGTAGCGGGGCGAGCTCCTACAATGAGCAGTTCTTC. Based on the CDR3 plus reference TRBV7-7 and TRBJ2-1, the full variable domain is GAGVSQSPRYKVTKRGQDVTLRCDPISSHATLYWYQQALGQGPEFLTYFNYEAQPDKSGLPSDRFSAERPEGSISTLTIQRTEQRDSAMYRCASSLSSGASSYNEQFFGPGTRLTVL.

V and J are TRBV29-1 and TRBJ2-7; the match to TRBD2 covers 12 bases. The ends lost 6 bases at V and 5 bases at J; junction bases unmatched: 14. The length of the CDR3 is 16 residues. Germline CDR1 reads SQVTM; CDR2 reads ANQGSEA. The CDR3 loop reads CSVAGLAGSLRDEQYF. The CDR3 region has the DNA TGCAGCGTAGCCGGACTAGCGGGGTCCCTTAGGGACGAGCAGTACTTC.

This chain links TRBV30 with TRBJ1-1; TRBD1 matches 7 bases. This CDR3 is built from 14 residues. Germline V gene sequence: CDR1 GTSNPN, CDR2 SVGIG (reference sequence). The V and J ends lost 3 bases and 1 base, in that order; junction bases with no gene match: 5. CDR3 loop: CAWRRQGSNTEAFF. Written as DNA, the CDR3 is TGTGCCTGGAGGCGACAGGGATCGAACACTGAAGCTTTCTTT.

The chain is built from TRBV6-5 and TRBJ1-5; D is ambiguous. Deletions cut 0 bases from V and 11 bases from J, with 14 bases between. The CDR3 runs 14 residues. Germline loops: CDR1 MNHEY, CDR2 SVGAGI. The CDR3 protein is CASSYSNTPFSQHF. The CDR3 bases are TGTGCCAGCAGTTACTCGAATACTCCGTTTTCCCAGCATTTT.

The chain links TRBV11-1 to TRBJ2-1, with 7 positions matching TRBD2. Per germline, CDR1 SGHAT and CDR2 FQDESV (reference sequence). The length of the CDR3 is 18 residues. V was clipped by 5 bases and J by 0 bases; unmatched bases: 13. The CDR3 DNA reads TGTGCCAGCAGCCTGGGGGGGTACGAGTTAAGCTCCTACAATGAGCAGTTCTTC. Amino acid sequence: CASSLGGYELSSYNEQFF.

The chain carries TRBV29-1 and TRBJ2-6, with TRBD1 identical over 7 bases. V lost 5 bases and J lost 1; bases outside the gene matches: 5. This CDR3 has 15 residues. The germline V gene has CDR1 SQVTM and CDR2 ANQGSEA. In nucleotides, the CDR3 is TGCAGCGTTCAGACAGGGTTTTCTGGGGCCAACGTCCTGACTTTC. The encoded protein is CSVQTGFSGANVLTF.

In nucleotides, the CDR3 is TGTGCCAGCAGCGTAGTGTTAGCCGATTACAATGAGCAGTTCTTC. Translating it yields CASSVVLADYNEQFF. The chain links TRBV9 to TRBJ2-1; D call uncertain. The CDR3 runs 15 residues. V shed 0 bases and J shed 4 bases, with 11 bases lying between them. Germline assignment: CDR1 SGDLS and CDR2 YYNGEE.

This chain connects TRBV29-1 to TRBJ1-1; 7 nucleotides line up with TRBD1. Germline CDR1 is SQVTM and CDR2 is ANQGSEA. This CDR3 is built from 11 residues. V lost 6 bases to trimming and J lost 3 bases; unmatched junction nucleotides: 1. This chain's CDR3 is CSVDRDTEAFF. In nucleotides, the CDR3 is TGCAGCGTCGACAGGGACACTGAAGCTTTCTTT.

CDR3 amino acids: CASSSDAPRPQETQYF. The DNA for the CDR3 is TGTGCCAGCAGCTCGGACGCTCCAAGGCCCCAAGAGACCCAGTACTTC. The rearrangement joins TRBV7-2 to TRBJ2-5; D remains ambiguous. The CDR3 runs 16 residues. Trimming pared 4 bases from V and 1 base from J, leaving 16 bases between. The germline CDR1 and CDR2 sequences are SGHTA and FQGNSA.

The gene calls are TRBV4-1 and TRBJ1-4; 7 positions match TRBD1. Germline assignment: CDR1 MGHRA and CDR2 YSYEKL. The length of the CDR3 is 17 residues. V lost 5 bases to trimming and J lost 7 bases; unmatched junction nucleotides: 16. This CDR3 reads CASSTQTGNGFGEKLFF. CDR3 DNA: TGCGCCAGCAGCACACAGACAGGGAACGGTTTTGGTGAAAAACTGTTTTTT.

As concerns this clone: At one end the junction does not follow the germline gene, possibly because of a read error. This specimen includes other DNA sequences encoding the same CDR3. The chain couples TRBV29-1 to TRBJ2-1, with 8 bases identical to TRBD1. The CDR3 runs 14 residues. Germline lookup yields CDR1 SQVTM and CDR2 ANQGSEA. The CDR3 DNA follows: TGCAGCGTTGGAAACAGGGGGACGCACAATGAACAGTTCTTC. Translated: CSVGNRGTHNEQFF.

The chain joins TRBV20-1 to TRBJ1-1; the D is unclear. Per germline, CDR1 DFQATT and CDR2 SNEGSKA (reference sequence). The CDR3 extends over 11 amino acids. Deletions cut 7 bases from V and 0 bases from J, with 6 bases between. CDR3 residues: CSVELNTEAFF. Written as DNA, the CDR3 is TGCAGTGTTGAGTTGAACACTGAAGCTTTCTTT.

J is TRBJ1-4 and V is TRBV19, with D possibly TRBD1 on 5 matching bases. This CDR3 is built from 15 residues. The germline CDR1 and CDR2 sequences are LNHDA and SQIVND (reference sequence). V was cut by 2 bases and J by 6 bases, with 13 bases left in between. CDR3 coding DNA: TGTGCCAGTAGTATATTGGGGCGCACGGATGAAAAACTGTTTTTT. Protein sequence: CASSILGRTDEKLFF. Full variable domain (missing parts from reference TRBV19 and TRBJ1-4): DGGITQSPKYLFRKEGQNVTLSCEQNLNHDAMYWYRQDPGQGLRLIYYSQIVNDFQKGDIAEGYSVSREKKESFPLTVTSAQKNPTAFYLCASSILGRTDEKLFFGSGTQLSVL.